The T cell receptor (beta chain) under discussion was sequenced for a study of vaccination effects on CD4 cells after COVID-19 (dated by TCRdb to between 2020 and 2023). For context, the study as a whole: Post-vaccine samples across the study were collected a median of 72 days after the second dose, with a range of 14 to 241. SARS-CoV-2 spike-specific CD4+ TCR repertoires were compared before and after mRNA vaccination in COVID-19 convalescent patients and in infection-naive vaccine recipients. Altogether, around 11 COVID-19 convalescent patients and a handful of SARS-CoV-2-naive healthy vaccine recipients made up the full study. In the study, cultures from other donors were sequenced using the Oncomine TCR Beta short-read assay on an Illumina iSeq 100.

In the ViraFEST assay, PBMC were stimulated with viral peptide pools, and TCR sequencing was then used to find antigen-specific CD4+ T cell clonotypes based on their expansion. After more than 9 days of culture, CD4+ T cells were isolated with the EasySep CD4+ T cell isolation kit. Each participant got two doses of an mRNA SARS-CoV-2 vaccine, either BNT162b2 or mRNA-1273. The absence of prior SARS-CoV-2 infection in healthy vaccine recipients was confirmed by negative nucleocapsid antibodies before and after vaccination. About 2.1 million PBMC per well were cultured in IMDM with about 5.4% human AB serum, 9 to 10 IU/ml IL-2 and gentamicin, plus 10 ug/ml peptides. Half of the culture medium was replaced with fresh IL-2-containing medium on days 3 and 7. Each peptide stimulation condition was cultured in triplicate wells unless otherwise noted. Using Ficoll-Paque Plus gradient centrifugation, PBMC were separated from whole blood and then either used fresh or cryopreserved at -140C. The spike proteins of SARS-CoV-2 and of the common cold coronaviruses HCoV-NL63, HCoV-OC43 and HCoV-229E were spanned by overlapping peptide pools. Genomic DNA was extracted from cultured CD4+ T cells with the QIAamp micro DNA kit.

As to this clone: No cognate antigen has been identified for it. It has no much larger one-base neighbor in the sample; base qualities were not kept.

The method was the immunoSEQ multiplex PCR assay. DNA from the cultured and isolated CD4+ T cells underwent TCR beta CDR3 sequencing. The authors' analysis ran thus. Non-productive TCR sequences were removed and reads were trimmed to the CDR3 region, keeping CDR3s of at least 7 amino acids. Antigen-specific clonotypes were identified with the MANAFEST web app by comparing expansion in peptide wells against reference cultures. Positive clones required FDR<0.05 expansion versus reference and all other wells, odds ratio above 5, and frequency above 0.1% in two replicate wells. A clonotype was defined as cross-reactive if the clonotype was significantly expanded both in SARS-CoV-2 spike wells and in at least one common cold coronavirus spike condition. CDR3 similarity was assessed by Levenshtein distance with the stringdist R package, and unrooted trees were built with ape in R 3.6.1. The source is immuneACCESS, and TCRdb retained only in-frame sequences with V and J called. Part of the clones is not carried over; for the studies checked, unresolved V genes explain less than half of this, and the remainder is unexplained. V and J calls and clone size follow that table, whereas D and trimming were derived from the DNA. The sample data list nearly 30,000 clones, and 60% to 80% of these were observed just once. In total, the top ten clones hold roughly 15% of the sample.

Here is what the overall study found, with its caveats: Limitations of the study were the small number of convalescent patients and the absence of early post-infection timepoints. Among healthy vaccine recipients, nearly all vaccine-induced clones were SARS-CoV-2 mono-reactive, and only 1 of 255 was cross-reactive with common cold coronaviruses. Both infection-induced and vaccine-induced clones contracted markedly at late post-vaccination timepoints, which is consistent with waning T cell responses.

The germline V gene encodes CDR1 SNHLY and CDR2 FYNNEI. The CDR3 contains 13 residues, cysteine and phenylalanine counted. Solely the CDR3 DNA is kept, with 39 bases framed from the first base. V is clipped by 4 bases and J by 8 bases, and the sequence between their germline boundaries is 15 bases long. This sequence uses TRBV2 and TRBJ2-7; too little of a D gene remains to name it. This sequence was found in a human donor who received a COVID-19 vaccine. The sample in question was CD4+ T cells from PBMCs cultured with HCoV-229E spike peptides, obtained after COVID-19 vaccination. This specimen's cell subset or site label, per the study, means: HCoV-229E spike overlapping peptide pool stimulation. The CDR3 protein sequence reads: CASSVDPGIKQYF. The nucleotide sequence is given as TGTGCCAGCAGTGTTGATCCTGGAATTAAGCAGTACTTC.